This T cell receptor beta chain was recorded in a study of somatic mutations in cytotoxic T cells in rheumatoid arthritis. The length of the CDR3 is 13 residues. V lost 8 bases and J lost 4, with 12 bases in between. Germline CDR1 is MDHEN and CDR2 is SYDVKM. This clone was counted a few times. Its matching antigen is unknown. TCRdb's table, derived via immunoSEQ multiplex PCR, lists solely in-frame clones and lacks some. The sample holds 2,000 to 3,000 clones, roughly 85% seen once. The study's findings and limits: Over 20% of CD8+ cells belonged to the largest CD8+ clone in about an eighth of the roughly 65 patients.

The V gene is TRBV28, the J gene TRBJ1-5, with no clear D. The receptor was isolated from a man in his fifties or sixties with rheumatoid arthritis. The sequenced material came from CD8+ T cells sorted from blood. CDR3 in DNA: TGTGCCAGCTGGCCAGGTGGGAATCAGCCCCAGCATTTT. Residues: CASWPGGNQPQHF.